The sequence of this T cell receptor beta chain was determined in a study of technical replicates of blood from a few donors. Deletions cut 1 base from V and 0 bases from J, with 10 bases between. The CDR3 covers 15 residues. Germline assignment: CDR1 SGDLS and CDR2 YYNGEE. Repertoires were generated with immunoSEQ multiplex PCR, while TCRdb's copy carries only in-frame clones and drops some. The table records approximately 90,000 clones, about 96% of them present only once. Only one count was recorded for this clone. The J gene is TRBJ1-2, the V gene TRBV9; D uncertain. The sequencing input was T cells isolated from PBMCs. This TCR came from a human donor in good health. The CDR3 is CASSVSPGANYGYTF. The CDR3 nucleotides read TGTGCCAGCAGCGTATCTCCGGGAGCTAACTATGGCTACACCTTC.